This T cell receptor (beta chain) was identified during a study of blood T cells in healthy people across ages. A remark on this clonotype: This may come from a read error, since a much larger clone is one base off.

CDR3 length equals 13 residues. Germline CDR1 and CDR2: SNHLY and FYNNEI. Trimming removed 6 bases from V and 7 bases from J, with 13 bases in between. Alongside a J-beta primer mix, a sample-barcoded 5' primer served in a second PCR lasting about 7 to 12 cycles. MiXCR, run by TCRdb on the 5' RACE reads, gives a single entry per CDR3 protein. The sample contains about 930,000 distinct CDR3 sequences, 25% to 30% of which appear only once. The same sample was also studied in work on T cells of mothers and their children. This second study says: TCR recombination output is shaped by thymic selection similarly in related and unrelated pairs.

The sequence was obtained from a middle-aged woman in good health. The sequencing input was blood. The rearrangement links TRBV2 to TRBJ2-1; D uncertain. Here the CDR3 reads CASRLLGWNEQFF. In DNA, the CDR3 is TGTGCCAGCAGGCTCCTAGGATGGAATGAGCAGTTCTTC.